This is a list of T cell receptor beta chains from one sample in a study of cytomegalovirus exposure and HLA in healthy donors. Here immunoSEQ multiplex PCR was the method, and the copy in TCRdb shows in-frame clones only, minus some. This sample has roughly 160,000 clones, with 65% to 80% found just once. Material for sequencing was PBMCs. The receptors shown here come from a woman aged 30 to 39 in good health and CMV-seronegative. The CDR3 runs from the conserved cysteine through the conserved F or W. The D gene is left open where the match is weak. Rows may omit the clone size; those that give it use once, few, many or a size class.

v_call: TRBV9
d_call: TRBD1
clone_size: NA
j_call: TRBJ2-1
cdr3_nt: TGTGCCAGCAGCGCACAACTACAGGGGAATCAGCAGTTCTTC
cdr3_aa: CASSAQLQGNQQFF

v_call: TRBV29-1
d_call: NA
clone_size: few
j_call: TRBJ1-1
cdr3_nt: TGCAGCGTCGACAGGAACACTGAAGCTTTCTTT
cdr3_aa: CSVDRNTEAFF

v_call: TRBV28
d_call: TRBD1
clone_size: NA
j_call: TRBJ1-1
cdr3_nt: TGTGCCAGCAGTCCTCCGAAGGGACAGGGTGAAGCTTTCTTT
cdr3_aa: CASSPPKGQGEAFF

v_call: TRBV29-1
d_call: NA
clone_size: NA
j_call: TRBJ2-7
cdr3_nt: TGCAGCGTTGAAGATCTTTCGTACGAGCAGTACTTC
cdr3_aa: CSVEDLSYEQYF

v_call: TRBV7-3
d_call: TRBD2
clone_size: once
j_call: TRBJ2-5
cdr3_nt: TGTGCCAGCAGCTTTTCCCCAGGACTAGCCCCAGAGACCCAGTACTTC
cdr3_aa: CASSFSPGLAPETQYF

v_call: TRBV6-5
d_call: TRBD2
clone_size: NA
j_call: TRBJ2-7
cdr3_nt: TGTGCCAGCAGTTACACTGGCGGGAGCCTCAGAAACGAGCAGTACTTC
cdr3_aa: CASSYTGGSLRNEQYF

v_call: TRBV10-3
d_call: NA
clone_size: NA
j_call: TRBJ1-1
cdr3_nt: TGTGCCATCAGTGAGTCGGGGGGGCGGAACACTGAAGCTTTCTTT
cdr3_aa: CAISESGGRNTEAFF

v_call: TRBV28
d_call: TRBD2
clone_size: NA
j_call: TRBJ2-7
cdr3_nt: TGTGCCAGCAGTTCTCCGGGAGGGCCGAGCGAGCAGTACTTC
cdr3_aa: CASSSPGGPSEQYF

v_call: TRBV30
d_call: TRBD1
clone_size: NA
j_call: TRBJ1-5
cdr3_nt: TGTGCCTGGAGTACAGGGGCGGATCAGCCCCAGCATTTT
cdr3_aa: CAWSTGADQPQHF

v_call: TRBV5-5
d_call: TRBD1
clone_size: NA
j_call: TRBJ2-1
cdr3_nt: TGTGCCAGCAGCTACAGACAGGGCCCCTACAATGAGCAGTTCTTC
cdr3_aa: CASSYRQGPYNEQFF

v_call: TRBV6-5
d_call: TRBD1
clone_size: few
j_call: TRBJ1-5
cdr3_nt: TGTGCCAGCAGTACCCGGACAGGGCCCGAGCATTTT
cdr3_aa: CASSTRTGPEHF

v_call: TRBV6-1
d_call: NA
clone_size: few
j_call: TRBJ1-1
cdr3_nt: TGTGCCAGCAGTCCTCAGGGGCGGGTCACTGAAGCTTTCTTT
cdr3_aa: CASSPQGRVTEAFF

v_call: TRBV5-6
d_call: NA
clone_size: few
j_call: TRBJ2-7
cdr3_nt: TGTGCCAGCAGCCCAGTATCGGGAGAGCAGTACTTC
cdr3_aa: CASSPVSGEQYF

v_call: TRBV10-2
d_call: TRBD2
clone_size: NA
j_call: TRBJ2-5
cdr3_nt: TGCGCCAGCAGTGAGTCGGGCCTGGCACTAGCGGGAGAAGAGACCCAGTACTTC
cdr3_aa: CASSESGLALAGEETQYF

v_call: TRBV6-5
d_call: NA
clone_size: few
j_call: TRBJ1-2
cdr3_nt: TGTGCCAGCAGCCACAGGGAAGACTATGGCTACCCCTTC
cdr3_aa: CASSHREDYGYPF

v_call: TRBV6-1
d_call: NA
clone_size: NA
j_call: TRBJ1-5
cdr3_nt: TGTGCCAGCAGCCGAGATCAGCCCCAGCATTTT
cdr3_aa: CASSRDQPQHF

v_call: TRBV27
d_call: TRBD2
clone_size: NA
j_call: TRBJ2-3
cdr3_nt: TGTGCCAGCAGTTTTGGGTCGGGAGGGAGGTACACAGATACGCAGTATTTT
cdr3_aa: CASSFGSGGRYTDTQYF

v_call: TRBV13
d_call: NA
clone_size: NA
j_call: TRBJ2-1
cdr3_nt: TGTGCCAGCAGCCTCCGGGACTGGGCTGATGAGCAGTTCTTC
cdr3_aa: CASSLRDWADEQFF

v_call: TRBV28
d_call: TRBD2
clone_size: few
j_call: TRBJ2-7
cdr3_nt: TGTGCCAGCAGTCTGAGGCGGGAGTGGTACGAGCAGTACTTC
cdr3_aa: CASSLRREWYEQYF

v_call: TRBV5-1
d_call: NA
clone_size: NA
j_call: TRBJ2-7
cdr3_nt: TGCGCCAGCAGCTGGACTGGGGATACCTACGAGCAGTACTTC
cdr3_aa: CASSWTGDTYEQYF

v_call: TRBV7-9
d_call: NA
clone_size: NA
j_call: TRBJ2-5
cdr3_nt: TGTGCCAGCAGCACGACCGGGGGGCTGGAGACCCAGTACTTC
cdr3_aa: CASSTTGGLETQYF

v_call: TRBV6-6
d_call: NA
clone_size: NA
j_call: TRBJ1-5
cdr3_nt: TGTGCCAGCACCTTACTGAGGCGTGGGAGCAATCAGCCCCAGCATTTT
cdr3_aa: CASTLLRRGSNQPQHF

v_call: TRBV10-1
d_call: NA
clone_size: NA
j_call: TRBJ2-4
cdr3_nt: TGCGCCAGCAGTGAGTCGGGGCCGGTCAAAAACATTCAGTACTTC
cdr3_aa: CASSESGPVKNIQYF

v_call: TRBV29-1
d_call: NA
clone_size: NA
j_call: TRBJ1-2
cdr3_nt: TGCAGCGTTGAACGTCCAGGGGACTATGGCTACACCTTC
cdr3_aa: CSVERPGDYGYTF

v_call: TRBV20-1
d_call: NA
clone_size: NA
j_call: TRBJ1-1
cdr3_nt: TGCAAAAAAGGGGGGAACACTGAAGCTTTCTTT
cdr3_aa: CKKGGNTEAFF

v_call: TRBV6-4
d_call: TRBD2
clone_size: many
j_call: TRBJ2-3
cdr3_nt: TGTGCCAGCAGTGAGACTAGCGGGGGCACAGATACGCAGTATTTT
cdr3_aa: CASSETSGGTDTQYF

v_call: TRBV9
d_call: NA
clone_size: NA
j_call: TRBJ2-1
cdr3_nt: TGTGCCAGCAGCGTCGAGGGGGACTCCTACAATGAGCAGTTCTTC
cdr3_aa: CASSVEGDSYNEQFF

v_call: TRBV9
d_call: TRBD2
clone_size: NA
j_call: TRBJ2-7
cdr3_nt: TGTGCCAGCAGCGTAGGGCCTAGCGGGCGCTCCTACGAGCAGTACTTC
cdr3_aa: CASSVGPSGRSYEQYF

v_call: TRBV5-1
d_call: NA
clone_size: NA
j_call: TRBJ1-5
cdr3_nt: TGCGCCAGCAGCTTGGCACCCGGGGAGCAGCCCCAGCATTTT
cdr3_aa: CASSLAPGEQPQHF

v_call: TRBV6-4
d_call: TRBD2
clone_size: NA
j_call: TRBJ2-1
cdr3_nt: TGTGCCAGCAGTCGACTAGCGGGAGGGTTCGAGCAGTTCTTC
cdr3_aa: CASSRLAGGFEQFF

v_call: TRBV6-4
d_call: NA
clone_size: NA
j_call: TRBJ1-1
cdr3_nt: TGTGCCAGCAGTCTCCCCTCTGAACAGTTGAACACTGAAGCTTTCTTT
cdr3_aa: CASSLPSEQLNTEAFF

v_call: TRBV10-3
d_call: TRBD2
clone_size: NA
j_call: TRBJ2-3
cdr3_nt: TGTGCCATCAGTCCGTCCGGGGCGGGGGGTAGCACAGATACGCAGTATTTT
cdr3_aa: CAISPSGAGGSTDTQYF

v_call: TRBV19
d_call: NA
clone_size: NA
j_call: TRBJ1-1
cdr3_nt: TGTGCCAGTAGTCCTAGTCTTACAGGGCCCCTAAGCTTGGGTGAAGCTTTCTTT
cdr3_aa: CASSPSLTGPLSLGEAFF

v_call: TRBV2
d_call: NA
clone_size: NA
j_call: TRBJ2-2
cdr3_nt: TGTGCCAGCAGTGGTATGGGGGGTGACGGCGGGGAGCTGTTTTTT
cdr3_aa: CASSGMGGDGGELFF

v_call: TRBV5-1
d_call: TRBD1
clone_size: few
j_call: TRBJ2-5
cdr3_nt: TGCGCCAGCAGCTGGGCCGGGACAGGGGGTAGGGAAGAGACCCAGTACTTC
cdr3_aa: CASSWAGTGGREETQYF

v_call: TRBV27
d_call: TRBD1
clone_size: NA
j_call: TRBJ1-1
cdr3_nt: TGTGCCAGCAGCCGGGACAGCACCTTGGGCACTGAAGCTTTCTTT
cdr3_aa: CASSRDSTLGTEAFF

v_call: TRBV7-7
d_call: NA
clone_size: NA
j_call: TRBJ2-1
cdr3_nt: TGTGCTAGCAGCGTAAGTCCTTGGGTAGCCGATACTTCTGGGGAGCAGTTCTTC
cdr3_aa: CASSVSPWVADTSGEQFF

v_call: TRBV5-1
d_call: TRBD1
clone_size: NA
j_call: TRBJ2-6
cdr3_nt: TGCGCCAGCAGCTTGGAGCCAGGGGGCTCTGGGGCCAACGTCCTGACTTTC
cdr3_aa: CASSLEPGGSGANVLTF

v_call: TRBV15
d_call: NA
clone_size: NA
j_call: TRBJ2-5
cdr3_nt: TGTGCCACCAGCAGAGACAGGTACCAAGAGACCCAGTACTTC
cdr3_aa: CATSRDRYQETQYF

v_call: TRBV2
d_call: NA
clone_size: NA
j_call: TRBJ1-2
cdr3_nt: TGTGCCAGCAGTGGGCAGGGGAACTATGGCTACACCTTC
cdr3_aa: CASSGQGNYGYTF

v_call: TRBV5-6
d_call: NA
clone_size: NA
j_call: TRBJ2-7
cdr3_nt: TGTGCCAGCAGCTTGGGCCACGAGAACCACGAGCAGTACTTC
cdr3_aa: CASSLGHENHEQYF

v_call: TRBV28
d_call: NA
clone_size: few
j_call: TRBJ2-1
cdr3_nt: TGTGCCAGCAGTTTTTTCCCACAGGAGCAGTTCTTC
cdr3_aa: CASSFFPQEQFF

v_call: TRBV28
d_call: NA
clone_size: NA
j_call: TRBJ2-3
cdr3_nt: TGTGCCAGCAGTTTTCAGGGAACAGATACGCAGTATTTT
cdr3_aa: CASSFQGTDTQYF

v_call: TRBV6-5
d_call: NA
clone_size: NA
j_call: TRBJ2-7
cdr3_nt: TGTGCCAGCAGTTACTCGAGTGCGGGAAGCTCCTACGAGCAGTACTTC
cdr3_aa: CASSYSSAGSSYEQYF

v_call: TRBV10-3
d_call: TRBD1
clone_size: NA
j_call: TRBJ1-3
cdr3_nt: TGTGCCATCCGTCTTTCACCCGGACAGGTCTTAAGCTCTGGAAACACCATATATTTT
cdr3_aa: CAIRLSPGQVLSSGNTIYF

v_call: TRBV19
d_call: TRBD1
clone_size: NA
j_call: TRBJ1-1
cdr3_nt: TGTGCCAGTAGTTCGGTGACACAAGACAGGGGCACTGAAGCTTTCTTT
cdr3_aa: CASSSVTQDRGTEAFF

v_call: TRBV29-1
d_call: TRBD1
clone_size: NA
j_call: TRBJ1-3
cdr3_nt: TGCAGCGCCCGGGACAGTCACCCTGGAAACACCATATATTTT
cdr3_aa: CSARDSHPGNTIYF

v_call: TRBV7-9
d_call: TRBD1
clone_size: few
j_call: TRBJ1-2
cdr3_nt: TGTGCCAGCAGCCTCCCCTCCTCTAAAAACAGGGGTCACGTTGTCTACACCTTC
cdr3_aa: CASSLPSSKNRGHVVYTF

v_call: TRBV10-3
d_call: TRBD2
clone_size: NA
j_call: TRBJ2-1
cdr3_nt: TGTGCCATCAGTTCGACTAGCGGGACCTACAATGAGCAGTTCTTC
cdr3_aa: CAISSTSGTYNEQFF

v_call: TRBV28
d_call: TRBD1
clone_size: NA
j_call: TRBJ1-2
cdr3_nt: TGTGCCAGCATTCCGACAGGGGAAAGACCGGCCGATGGCTACACCTTC
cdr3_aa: CASIPTGERPADGYTF

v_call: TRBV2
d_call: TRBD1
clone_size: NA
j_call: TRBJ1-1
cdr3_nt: TGTGCCAGCATGTACTCAGGGGGGAACACTGAAGCTTTCTTT
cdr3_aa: CASMYSGGNTEAFF

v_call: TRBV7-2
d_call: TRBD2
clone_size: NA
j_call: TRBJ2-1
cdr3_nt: TGTGCCAGCAGCGTCGCGGGAGCCCCCTACAATGAGCAGTTCTTC
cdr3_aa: CASSVAGAPYNEQFF